This TCR beta chain was recovered during a study of CXCR3-negative and CXCR3-positive naive CD8 T cells. With respect to this clonotype: Its specificity is unknown.

Study results and limitations: Because surface CD5 did not distinguish the naive subsets, TCR strength was inferred from TRB CDR3 properties. Much lower diversity was found in memory CD8+ cells, while both naive subsets had comparably high diversity. CXCR3-positive naive cells had TRB CDR3s that were more hydrophobic than CXCR3-negative naive cells had. Memory, not naive, CXCR3-negative and CXCR3-positive cells differed in TRBV-TRBJ usage.

It was by 5' RACE with UMI labels that the TRB cDNA libraries were prepared. For each CDR3 protein, TCRdb gives one entry from its re-call of the 5' RACE reads, without DNA. The sample spans about 150,000 distinct CDR3 sequences; the ten largest clones claim 0.25% to 0.3%. By phenotype, naive CD8+ T cells were CD45RO-CCR7+CD27+CD95-. CDR3 length equals 13 residues. Germline CDR1 is MNHEY and CDR2 is SVGAGI. This receptor was obtained from a human donor in good health. Some clones in this sample may be carry-over from other donors' samples. Specimen: naive CXCR3+ CD8+ T cells from blood. The subset denotes: CD45RO-CCR7+CD27+CD95- naive CD8+ T cells expressing CXCR3 (TNR3+). J is TRBJ1-5 and V is TRBV6-5. The CDR3 loop is CASSHSEGQPQHF.